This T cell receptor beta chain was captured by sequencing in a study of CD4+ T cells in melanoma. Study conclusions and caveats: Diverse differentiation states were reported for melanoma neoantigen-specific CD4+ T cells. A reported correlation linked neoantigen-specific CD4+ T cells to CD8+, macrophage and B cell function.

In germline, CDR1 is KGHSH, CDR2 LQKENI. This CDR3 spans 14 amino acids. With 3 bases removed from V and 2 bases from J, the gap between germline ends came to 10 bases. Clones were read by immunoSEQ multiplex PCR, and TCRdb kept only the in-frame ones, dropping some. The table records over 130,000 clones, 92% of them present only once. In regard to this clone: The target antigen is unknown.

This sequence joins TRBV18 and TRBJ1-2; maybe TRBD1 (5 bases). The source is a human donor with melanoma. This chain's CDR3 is CASSPTVDNYGYTF. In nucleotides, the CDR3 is TGTGCCAGCTCACCGACAGTAGACAACTATGGCTACACCTTC.